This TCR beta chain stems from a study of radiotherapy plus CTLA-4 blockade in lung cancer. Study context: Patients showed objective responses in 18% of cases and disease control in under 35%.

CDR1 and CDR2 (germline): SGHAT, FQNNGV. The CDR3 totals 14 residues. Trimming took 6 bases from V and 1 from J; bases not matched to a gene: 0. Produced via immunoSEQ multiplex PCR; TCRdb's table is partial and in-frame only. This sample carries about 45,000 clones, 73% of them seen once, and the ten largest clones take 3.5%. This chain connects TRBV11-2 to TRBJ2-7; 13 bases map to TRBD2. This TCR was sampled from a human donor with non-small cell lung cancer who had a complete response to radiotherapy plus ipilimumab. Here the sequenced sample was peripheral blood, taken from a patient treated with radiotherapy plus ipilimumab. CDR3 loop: CASRGLAGSYEQYF. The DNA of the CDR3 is TGTGCCAGCAGGGGACTAGCGGGGTCCTACGAGCAGTACTTC.